A selection of T cell receptor beta chains follows, all from one sample in a study of blood T cell repertoires in COVID-19. Method: immunoSEQ multiplex PCR; TCRdb's copy keeps in-frame clones and lacks some. The table shows over 150,000 clones, with more than 75% occurring only once. Sequencing was done on a sample of peripheral blood. These receptors originate from a man in his fifties or sixties with COVID-19, enrolled during active disease. CDR3s include the opening cysteine and the closing phenylalanine or tryptophan. The D gene is left open where the match is weak. Clone size is not always given. Where it is, it says once, few, many or a class for expanded clones.

v_call	clone_size	cdr3_length	d_call	j_call	cdr3_nt	cdr3_aa
TRBV11-3	-	17	-	TRBJ1-4	TGTGCCAGCAGCTTAGATAAGTCACCTGGCCTTAATGAAAAACTGTTTTTT	CASSLDKSPGLNEKLFF
TRBV4-3	-	13	-	TRBJ1-2	TGCGCCAGCAGCCCCGCCTACAGGGTTGGCTACACCTTC	CASSPAYRVGYTF
TRBV11-2	-	17	-	TRBJ2-3	TGTGCCAGCAGCTTCCGGGTGGACAGCACTAGCACAGATACGCAGTATTTT	CASSFRVDSTSTDTQYF
TRBV18	-	16	TRBD1	TRBJ2-7	TGTGCCAGCTCACCAAGGGGACAGGGGGGACCTTACGAGCAGTACTTC	CASSPRGQGGPYEQYF
TRBV5-6	-	14	TRBD1	TRBJ1-5	TGTGCCAGCAGTCGATACAGGGGGCAGGAGCCCCAGCATTTT	CASSRYRGQEPQHF
TRBV7-2	-	14	-	TRBJ2-7	TGTGCCAGCAGCAGTGCAGGGCCTCCCTACGAGCAGTACTTC	CASSSAGPPYEQYF
TRBV4-3	-	16	-	TRBJ1-1	TGCGCCAGCAGCCATAGTAACAGGGACCCGAACACTGAAGCTTTCTTT	CASSHSNRDPNTEAFF
TRBV18	-	12	TRBD1	TRBJ2-7	TGTGCCAGCTCAGGACAGGGCTACGAGCAGTACTTC	CASSGQGYEQYF
TRBV29-1	-	13	-	TRBJ1-2	TGCAGCGGTAATAAGCAGGAAACCTATGGCTACACCTTC	CSGNKQETYGYTF
TRBV11-3	-	15	-	TRBJ1-2	TGTGCCAGCAGCGAGGGCCCCTCAGCTAACTATGGCTACACCTTC	CASSEGPSANYGYTF
TRBV10-3	-	14	-	TRBJ1-3	TGTGCCATCAGTGAAGGGAGGGTCGGAGACACCATATATTTT	CAISEGRVGDTIYF
TRBV19	-	15	TRBD1	TRBJ1-2	TGTGCCAGTAGAGACCGGGACAGGCTTAACTATGGCTACACCTTC	CASRDRDRLNYGYTF
TRBV6-2/TRBV6-3	-	14	-	TRBJ1-2	TGTGCCAGCAGTTACGTGGTTGCTGAGAATGGCTACACCTTC	CASSYVVAENGYTF
TRBV7-2	-	15	-	TRBJ2-1	TGTGCCAGCAGCTTCGGGCCTGGAGGTTACAATGAGCAGTTCTTC	CASSFGPGGYNEQFF
TRBV6-5	-	14	TRBD1	TRBJ2-2	TGTGCCAGCCACCGGGACAGGGTGTCCGGGGAGCTGTTTTTT	CASHRDRVSGELFF
TRBV9	-	15	TRBD1	TRBJ1-4	TGTGCCAGCAGCCCTCGGACAGGAGGGGAAGAAAAACTGTTTTTT	CASSPRTGGEEKLFF
TRBV19	-	16	-	TRBJ1-4	TGTGCCAGTAGTATGAGCAGGGGTATAACTAATGAAAAACTGTTTTTT	CASSMSRGITNEKLFF
TRBV19	-	15	TRBD1	TRBJ1-2	TGTGCCAGTAGTAAAAACACAGGGGGCAACTATGGCTACACCTTC	CASSKNTGGNYGYTF
TRBV24-1	-	16	-	TRBJ1-5	TGTGCCACCAGTGATGGGTACGGCGGGAGCAATCAGCCCCAGCATTTT	CATSDGYGGSNQPQHF
TRBV7-2	-	16	TRBD1	TRBJ2-5	TGTGCCAGCAGCTTTAAAGCCGGGACAGGAGGTCCTCTGTTGCACTTC	CASSFKAGTGGPLLHF
TRBV5-1	-	17	TRBD2	TRBJ2-5	TGCGCCAGCAGCTTGGGGTCTCGGGAGGGCCGCCAAGAGACCCAGTACTTC	CASSLGSREGRQETQYF
TRBV24-1	-	14	TRBD1	TRBJ2-5	TGTGCCACCAGTGAGGGGACAGGGCGAGAGACCCAGTACTTC	CATSEGTGRETQYF
TRBV14	-	17	TRBD1	TRBJ2-2	TGTGCCAGCAGCCACGGGACAGGGTTCCTCGACACCGGGGAGCTGTTTTTT	CASSHGTGFLDTGELFF
TRBV5-1	-	14	-	TRBJ1-4	TGCGCCAGCAGCTTGGGACAGGAGAATGAAAAACTGTTTTTT	CASSLGQENEKLFF
TRBV7-2	-	16	TRBD1	TRBJ1-6	TGTGCCAGCAGCTCACCAGACAGGGTCCCCCCTTCACCCCTCCACTTT	CASSSPDRVPPSPLHF
TRBV19	once	17	TRBD1	TRBJ1-2	TGTGCCAGTAAGGAGGTGTCTTTGGGACAGAGCAGCTATGGCTACACCTTC	CASKEVSLGQSSYGYTF
TRBV2	-	16	TRBD2	TRBJ2-3	TGTGCCAGCAGTTCTGGACTAGCGAGCCGCACAGATACGCAGTATTTT	CASSSGLASRTDTQYF
TRBV12-3/TRBV12-4	-	13	-	TRBJ1-5	TGTGCCAGCAGCCCCGGACAGAATCAGCCCCAGCATTTT	CASSPGQNQPQHF
TRBV9	-	18	TRBD2	TRBJ2-3	TGTGCCAGCAGCCCCACGGGGGGACTAGCGGGGTTCACAGATACGCAGTATTTT	CASSPTGGLAGFTDTQYF
TRBV27	once	15	TRBD2	TRBJ2-3	TGTGCCAGCAGTTTACTAGCGGTGAGCACAGATACGCAGTATTTT	CASSLLAVSTDTQYF
TRBV28	-	12	TRBD1	TRBJ1-1	TGTGCCAGCAGTTTGGGACAGGGGAGAACTTTCTTT	CASSLGQGRTFF
TRBV7-3	-	15	-	TRBJ2-4	TGTGCCAGCAGCCCCAGTGGGGGACTCCTAAACATTCAGTACTTC	CASSPSGGLLNIQYF
TRBV6-6	-	14	TRBD1	TRBJ1-4	TGTGCCAGCAGGACCCGACAGGGCGATGAAAAACTGTTTTTT	CASRTRQGDEKLFF
TRBV7-2	-	16	-	TRBJ1-3	TGTGCCAGCAGCTCAGCCGGGGGAGGGTCTGGAAACACCATATATTTT	CASSSAGGGSGNTIYF
TRBV28	few	17	TRBD1	TRBJ1-6	TGTGCCAGCAGTTCCGCCCTGAAAGGGGGCGGTAATTCACCCCTCCACTTT	CASSSALKGGGNSPLHF
TRBV18	-	15	-	TRBJ1-1	TGTGCCAGCTCACCACCGGGGGCCCCTAACACTGAAGCTTCCTTT	CASSPPGAPNTEASF
TRBV5-5	-	14	TRBD1	TRBJ2-2	TGTGCCAGCAGCCCCTGGACAGGGACCGGGGAGCTGTTTTTT	CASSPWTGTGELFF
TRBV9	-	16	TRBD1	TRBJ2-5	TGTGCCAGCAGCGCAACAGGGGGCGTAGTGGGAGAGACCCAGTACTTC	CASSATGGVVGETQYF
TRBV28	-	15	-	TRBJ1-6	TGTGCCAGCAGTTTATACGGCTCCTATAATTCACCCCTCCACTTT	CASSLYGSYNSPLHF
TRBV3-1/TRBV3-2	-	14	TRBD1	TRBJ1-3	TGTGCCAGCAGCCGGGGACAGGAGAGAAACACCATATATTTT	CASSRGQERNTIYF
TRBV6-5	-	14	-	TRBJ2-3	TGTGCCAGCAGTTGGCGGTCGGGCACAGATACGCAGTATTTT	CASSWRSGTDTQYF
TRBV19	-	14	-	TRBJ2-5	TGTGCCAGTAGTGTGTGGAGCGCCCAAGAGACCCAGTACTTC	CASSVWSAQETQYF
TRBV24-1	-	13	-	TRBJ2-1	TGTGCCATACAGGGAAACTCCTACAATGAGCAGTTCTTC	CAIQGNSYNEQFF